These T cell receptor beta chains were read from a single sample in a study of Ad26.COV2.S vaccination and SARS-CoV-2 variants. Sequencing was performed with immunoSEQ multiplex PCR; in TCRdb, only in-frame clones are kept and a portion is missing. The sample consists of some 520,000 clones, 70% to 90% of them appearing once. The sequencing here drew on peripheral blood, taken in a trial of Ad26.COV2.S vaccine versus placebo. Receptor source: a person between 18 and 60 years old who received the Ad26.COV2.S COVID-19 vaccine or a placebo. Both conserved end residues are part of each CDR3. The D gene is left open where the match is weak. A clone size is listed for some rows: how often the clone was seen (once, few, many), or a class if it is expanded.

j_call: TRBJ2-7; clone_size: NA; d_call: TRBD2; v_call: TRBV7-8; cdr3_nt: TGTGCCAGCAGCTTGGTAGCGGGAGCGTACGAGCAGTACTTC; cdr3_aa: CASSLVAGAYEQYF
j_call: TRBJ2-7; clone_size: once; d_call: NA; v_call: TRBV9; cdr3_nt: TGTGCCAGCAGCGTAGGCGATCGGGCTGGGGTCGAGCAGTACTTC; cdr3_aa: CASSVGDRAGVEQYF
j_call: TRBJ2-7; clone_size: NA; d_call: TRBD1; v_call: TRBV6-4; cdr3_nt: TGTGCCAGCACTACTCCGGGACAGAAACCCTACGAGCAGTACTTC; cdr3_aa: CASTTPGQKPYEQYF
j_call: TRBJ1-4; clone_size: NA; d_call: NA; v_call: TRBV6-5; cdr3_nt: TGTGCCAGCAGGGTCACCCCGGCGGATAATGAAAAACTGTTTTTT; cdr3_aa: CASRVTPADNEKLFF
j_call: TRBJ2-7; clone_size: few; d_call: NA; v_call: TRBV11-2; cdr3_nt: TGTGCCAGCAGCTTAAAGGCGGGAAGGTCCTACGAGCAGTACTTC; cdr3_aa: CASSLKAGRSYEQYF
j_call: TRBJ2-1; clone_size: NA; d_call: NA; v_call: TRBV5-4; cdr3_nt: TGTGCCAGCAGCTCCCCCCTTGGGAATGAGCAGTTCTTC; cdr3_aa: CASSSPLGNEQFF
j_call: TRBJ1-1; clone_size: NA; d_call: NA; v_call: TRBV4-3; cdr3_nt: TGCGCCAGCAGCCAGGGCTGGGACACTGAAGCTTTCTTT; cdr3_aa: CASSQGWDTEAFF
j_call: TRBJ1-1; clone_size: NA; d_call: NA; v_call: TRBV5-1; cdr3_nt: TGCGCCAGCAGGCGGGATTGGGACACTGAAGCTTTCTTT; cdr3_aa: CASRRDWDTEAFF
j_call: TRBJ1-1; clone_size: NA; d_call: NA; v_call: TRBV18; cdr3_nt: TGTGCCAGCTCACCACCGCGAATGAACACTGAAGCTTTCTTT; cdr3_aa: CASSPPRMNTEAFF
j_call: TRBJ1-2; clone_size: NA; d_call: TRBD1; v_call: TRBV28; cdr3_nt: TGTGCCAGCAACCAAAATGGTCTCGTGGACAGGGGGCGCGGCTACACCTTC; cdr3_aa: CASNQNGLVDRGRGYTF
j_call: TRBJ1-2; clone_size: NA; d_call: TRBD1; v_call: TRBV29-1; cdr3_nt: TGCAGCGTTTTGGGACAGGGGCCTGGCTACACCTTC; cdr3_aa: CSVLGQGPGYTF
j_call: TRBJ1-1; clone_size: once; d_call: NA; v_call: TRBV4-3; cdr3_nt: TGCGCCAGCAGCCAGGGAGACCTGGCAGGTGAAGCTTTCTTT; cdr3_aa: CASSQGDLAGEAFF
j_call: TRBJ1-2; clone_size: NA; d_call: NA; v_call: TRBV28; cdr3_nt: TGTGCCAGCAGTCCCCCGGGCCGTAACTATGGCTACACCTTC; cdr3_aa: CASSPPGRNYGYTF
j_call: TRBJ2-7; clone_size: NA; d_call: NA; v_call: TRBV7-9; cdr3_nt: TGTGCCAGCAGCGTGACAGGGACTGAGCAGTACTTC; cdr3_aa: CASSVTGTEQYF
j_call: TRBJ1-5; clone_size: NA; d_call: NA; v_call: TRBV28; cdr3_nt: TGTGCCAGCAGTCCCCCCCCCAACCCCCAGCCCCAGCATTTT; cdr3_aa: CASSPPPNPQPQHF
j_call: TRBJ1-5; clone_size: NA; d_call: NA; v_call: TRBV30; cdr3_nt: TGTGCCTGGAGTCGCGGCGAAGCGGATCAGCCCCAGCATTTT; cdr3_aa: CAWSRGEADQPQHF
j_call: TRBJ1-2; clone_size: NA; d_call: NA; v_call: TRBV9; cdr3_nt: TGTGCCAGCGTACGGGGCTATGGCTACACCTTC; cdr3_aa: CASVRGYGYTF
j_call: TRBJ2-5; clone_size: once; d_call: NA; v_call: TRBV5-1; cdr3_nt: TGCGCCAGCAGCTTGTGGAGCTTCAGCCAAGAGACCCAGTACTTC; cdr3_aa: CASSLWSFSQETQYF
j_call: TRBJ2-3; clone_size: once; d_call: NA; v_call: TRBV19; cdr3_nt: TGTGCCAGTAGTACCCCCGGCGGCAGGGCTAGCACAGATACGCAGTATTTT; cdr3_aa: CASSTPGGRASTDTQYF
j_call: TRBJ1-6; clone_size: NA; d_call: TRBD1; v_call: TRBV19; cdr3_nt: TGTGCCAGTAACCAGGACAGGGCTCGTTCACCCCTCCACTTT; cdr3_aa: CASNQDRARSPLHF
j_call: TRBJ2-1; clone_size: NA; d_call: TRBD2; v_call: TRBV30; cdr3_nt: TGTGCCCGGTCTAGCGGGAGCTTAAGTGAGCAGTTCTTC; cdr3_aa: CARSSGSLSEQFF
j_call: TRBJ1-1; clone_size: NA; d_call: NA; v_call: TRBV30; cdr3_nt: TGTGCCTGGAGCCCCGGGAGGGGGGGCACTGAAGCTTTCTTT; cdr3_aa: CAWSPGRGGTEAFF
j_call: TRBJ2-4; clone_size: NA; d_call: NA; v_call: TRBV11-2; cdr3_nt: TGTGCCAGCAGCTTATTGGGTTTTCAGTCGGGGGACATTCAGTACTTC; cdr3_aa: CASSLLGFQSGDIQYF
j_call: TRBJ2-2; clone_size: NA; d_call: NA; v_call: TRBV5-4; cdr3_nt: TGTGCAGTGCGGGGGACAGGTCGTCGGGAGCTGTTTTTT; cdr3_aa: CAVRGTGRRELFF
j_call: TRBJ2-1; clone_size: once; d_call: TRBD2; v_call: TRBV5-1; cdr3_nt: TGCGCCAGCGGCCTAGCGGGAGTATCCTACAATGAGCAGTTCTTC; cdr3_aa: CASGLAGVSYNEQFF
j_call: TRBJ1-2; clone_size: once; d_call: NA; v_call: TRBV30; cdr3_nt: TGTGCCTGGAACCAACAGGGCCGGAACTATGGCTACACCTTC; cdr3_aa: CAWNQQGRNYGYTF
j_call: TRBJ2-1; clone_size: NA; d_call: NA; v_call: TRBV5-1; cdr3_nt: TGCGCCAGCAGCTTTATTTTGGGCAATGAGCAGTTCTTC; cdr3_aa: CASSFILGNEQFF
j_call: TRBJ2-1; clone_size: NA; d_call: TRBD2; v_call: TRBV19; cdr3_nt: TGTGCCAGTAGTCTCAATAGCGGGAGGCCATACAATGAGCAGTTCTTC; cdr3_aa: CASSLNSGRPYNEQFF
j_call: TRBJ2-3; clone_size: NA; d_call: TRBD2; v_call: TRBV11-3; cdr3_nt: TGTGCCAGCAGCCCGGGGGGACTCCTCACAGATACGCAGTATTTT; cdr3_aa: CASSPGGLLTDTQYF
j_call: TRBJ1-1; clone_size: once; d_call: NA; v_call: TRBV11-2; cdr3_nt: TGTGCCAGCAGCTTAGTAGTGGGAACTGAAGCTTTCTTT; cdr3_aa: CASSLVVGTEAFF
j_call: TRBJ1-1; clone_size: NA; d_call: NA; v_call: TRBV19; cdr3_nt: TGTGCCACCTCGGTGAACACTGAAGCTTTCTTT; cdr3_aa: CATSVNTEAFF
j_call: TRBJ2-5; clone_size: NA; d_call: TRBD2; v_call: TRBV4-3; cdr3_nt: TGCGCCAGCAGCCAAGGCAGGGAGGGGACTAGAAAGACCCAGTACTTC; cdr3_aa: CASSQGREGTRKTQYF
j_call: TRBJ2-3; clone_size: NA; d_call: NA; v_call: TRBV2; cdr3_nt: TGTGCCAGCAGTGAAGGGGGTACGCAGTATTTT; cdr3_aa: CASSEGGTQYF
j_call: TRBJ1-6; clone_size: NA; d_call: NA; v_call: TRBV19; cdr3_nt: TGTGCCAGTAGTACAGGGCTCCCTAGTGTCGGATCACCCCTCCACTTT; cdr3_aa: CASSTGLPSVGSPLHF
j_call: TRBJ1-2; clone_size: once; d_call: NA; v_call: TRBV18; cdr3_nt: TGTGCCAGCTCACCACCGTTACTAATCGGTGGCTACACCTTC; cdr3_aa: CASSPPLLIGGYTF
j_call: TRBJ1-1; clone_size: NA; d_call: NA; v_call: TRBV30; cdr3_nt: TGTGCCTGGACAGGGATGAACACTGAAGCTTTCTTT; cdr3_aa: CAWTGMNTEAFF
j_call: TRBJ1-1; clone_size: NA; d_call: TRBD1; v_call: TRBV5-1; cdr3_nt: TGCGCCAGCAGCCCGGGGACAGGCGTTTTGCACACTGAAGCTTTCTTT; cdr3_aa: CASSPGTGVLHTEAFF
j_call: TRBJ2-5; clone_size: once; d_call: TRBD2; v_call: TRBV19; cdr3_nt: TGTGCCAGTAGTCGGGGGGGGACCGAGACCCAGTACTTC; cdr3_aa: CASSRGGTETQYF
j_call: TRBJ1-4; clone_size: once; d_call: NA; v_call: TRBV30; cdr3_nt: TGTGCCTGGAGGCAAGGAACAACTAATGAAAAACTGTTTTTT; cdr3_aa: CAWRQGTTNEKLFF
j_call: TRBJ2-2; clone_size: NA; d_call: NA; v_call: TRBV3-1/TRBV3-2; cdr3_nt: TGTGCCAGCAGCCAAGACCCCGGGGTCACCGGGGAGCTGTTTTTT; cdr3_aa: CASSQDPGVTGELFF
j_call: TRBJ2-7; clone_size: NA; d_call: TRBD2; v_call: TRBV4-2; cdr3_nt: TGTGCCAGCAGCCTCCGCGGGGGAACCTACGAGCAGTACTTC; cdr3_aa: CASSLRGGTYEQYF
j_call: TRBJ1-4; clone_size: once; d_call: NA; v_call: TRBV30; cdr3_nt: TGTGCCTGGAGTTCCGAGGGGACTCCCCGGGGAGGACTGTTTTTT; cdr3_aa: CAWSSEGTPRGGLFF
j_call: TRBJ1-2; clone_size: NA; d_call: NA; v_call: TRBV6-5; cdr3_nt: TGTGCCACCTCAAGGTTTAACTATGGCTACACCTTC; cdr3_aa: CATSRFNYGYTF
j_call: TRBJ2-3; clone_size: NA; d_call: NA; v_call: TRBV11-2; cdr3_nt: TGTGCCAGCAGCTTAGCGGGGTCCATCGATGATACGCAGTATTTT; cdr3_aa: CASSLAGSIDDTQYF
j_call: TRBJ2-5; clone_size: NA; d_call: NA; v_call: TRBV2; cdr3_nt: TGTGCCAGCACCTCCTACAAGACAGAGACCCAGTACTTC; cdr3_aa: CASTSYKTETQYF
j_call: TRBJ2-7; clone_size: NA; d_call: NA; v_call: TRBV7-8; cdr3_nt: TGTGCCAGCAGCTCCCGACTACTCGCCTACGAGCAGTACTTC; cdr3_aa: CASSSRLLAYEQYF
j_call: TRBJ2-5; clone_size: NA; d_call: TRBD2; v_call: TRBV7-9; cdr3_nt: TGTGCCAGCAGCACCGCGTCAAGGCGGGAGAGGGTAGAGACCCAGTACTTC; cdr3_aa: CASSTASRRERVETQYF
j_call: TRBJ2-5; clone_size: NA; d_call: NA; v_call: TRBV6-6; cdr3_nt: TGTGCCAGCAGCTACCCCCAGGGGGGGTCGGGGACCCAGTACTTC; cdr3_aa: CASSYPQGGSGTQYF
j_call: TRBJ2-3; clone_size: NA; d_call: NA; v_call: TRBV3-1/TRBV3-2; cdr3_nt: TGTGCCAGCAGCCAGAGACCAAGTCGGGATACGCAGTATTTT; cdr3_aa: CASSQRPSRDTQYF
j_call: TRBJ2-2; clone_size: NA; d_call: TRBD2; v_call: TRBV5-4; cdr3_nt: TGTGCCAGCAGTTCTGGACTAGCGGGAGCCACCGGGGAGCTGTTTTTT; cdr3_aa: CASSSGLAGATGELFF
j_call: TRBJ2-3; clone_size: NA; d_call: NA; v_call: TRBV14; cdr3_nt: TGTGCCAGCAGCCAAGATCTGCCCTTCGTGGCCGGAGATACGCAGTATTTT; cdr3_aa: CASSQDLPFVAGDTQYF
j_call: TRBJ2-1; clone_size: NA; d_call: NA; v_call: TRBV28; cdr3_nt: TGTGCCAGCCTTGGCGCTAGTTCATACAATGAGCAGTTCTTC; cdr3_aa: CASLGASSYNEQFF
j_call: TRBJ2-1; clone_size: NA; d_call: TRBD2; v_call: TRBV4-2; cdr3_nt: TGTGCCAGCAGCCATCCCCTAGCGGGAGGAAGTAATGAGCAGTTCTTC; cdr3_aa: CASSHPLAGGSNEQFF
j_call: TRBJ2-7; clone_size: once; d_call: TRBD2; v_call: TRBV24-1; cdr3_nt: TGTGCCACCAGTGACCCCGGGACTAGCGTCTACGAGCAGTACTTC; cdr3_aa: CATSDPGTSVYEQYF
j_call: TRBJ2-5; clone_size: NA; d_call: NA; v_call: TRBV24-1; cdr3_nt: TGTGCCACCAGTGTAAGTATGACAGAAGGGTGGTCGTACCAAGAGACCCAGTACTTC; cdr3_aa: CATSVSMTEGWSYQETQYF
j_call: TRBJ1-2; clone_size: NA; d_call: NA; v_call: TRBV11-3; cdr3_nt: TGTGCCAGCAGCTTGCGGACACCCTATGGCTACACCTTC; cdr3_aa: CASSLRTPYGYTF
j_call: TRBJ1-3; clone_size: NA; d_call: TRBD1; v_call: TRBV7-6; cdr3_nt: TGTGCCAGCAGCCTGGGACAGGGCTCTGGAAACACCATATATTTT; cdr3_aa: CASSLGQGSGNTIYF
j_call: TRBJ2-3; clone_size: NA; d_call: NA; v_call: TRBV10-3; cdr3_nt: TGTGCCATCAGTGAGTCGATAGCGGCCGATACGCAGTATTTT; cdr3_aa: CAISESIAADTQYF
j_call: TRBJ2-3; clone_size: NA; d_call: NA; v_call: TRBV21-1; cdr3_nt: TGTGCCAGCAGCCCCGGACTAGCGGGTGGGTCTGGGAGTAGCACAGATACGCAGTATTTT; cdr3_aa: CASSPGLAGGSGSSTDTQYF
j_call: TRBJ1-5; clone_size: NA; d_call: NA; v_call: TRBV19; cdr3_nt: TGTGCCAGTACTACGACAGCATTTTATAGCAATCAGCCCCAGCATTTT; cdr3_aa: CASTTTAFYSNQPQHF